The rows below give T cell receptor beta chains drawn from one sample of a study of neurological immune-mediated disorders. TCRdb redid the calling of the 5' RACE reads with MiXCR, one entry per CDR3 protein. Of 45,000 to 55,000 distinct CDR3 sequences listed, around 3.5% are singletons. Sequenced: PBMCs. The receptor set was obtained from a man in his 60s with multiple sclerosis. The CDR3 runs from the conserved cysteine through the conserved F or W. A D gene is named only where the DNA matches it firmly. Only part of the rows carry a size: once, few, many, or a class if the clone is expanded.

many,TRBJ2-1,TRBV12-3/TRBV12-4,TRBD2,TGTGCCAGCAGTCCTTGGGGGGCGGGAGGGCCCAACAATGAGCAGTTCTTC,CASSPWGAGGPNNEQFF
many,TRBJ1-3,TRBV7-8,TRBD1,TGTGCCAGCAGCCTGACAGGGTCCCGGAACACCATATATTTT,CASSLTGSRNTIYF
many,TRBJ1-6,TRBV7-2,TRBD1,TGTGCCAGCAGTCCGGGACAGGCTGTATCACCCCTCCACTTT,CASSPGQAVSPLHF
many,TRBJ1-1,TRBV10-1,TRBD1,TGCGCCAGCAGTCCCGGGACAGAAAAAGCTTTCTTT,CASSPGTEKAFF
many,TRBJ2-4,TRBV6-5,TRBD2,TGTGCCAGCAGTGGCCCGGGGGGGCCGTTGGCCAAAAACATTCAGTACTTC,CASSGPGGPLAKNIQYF
many,TRBJ2-2,TRBV27,TRBD2,TGTGCCAGCAGACCCCCACCCCCCCGGGGGGGTCTCGGGGAGCTGTTTTTT,CASRPPPPRGGLGELFF
many,TRBJ2-1,TRBV5-1,.,TGCGCCAGCAGCCCGGGGGCAAGCTCCTACAATGAGCAGTTCTTC,CASSPGASSYNEQFF
few,TRBJ2-5,TRBV5-1,TRBD1,TGCGCCAGCAGCTTGAAGGGGGCTCAAGAGACCCAGTACTTC,CASSLKGAQETQYF
many,TRBJ1-1,TRBV9,.,TGTGCCAGCAGCGTAGGGGCCGGGGGCTTCGGGGCGAGAACTGAAGCTTTCTTT,CASSVGAGGFGARTEAFF
few,TRBJ2-7,TRBV25-1,.,TGTGCCAGCAAGGTGGGTCCGGGGGAGCAGTACTTC,CASKVGPGEQYF
many,TRBJ2-1,TRBV6-5,TRBD2,TGTGCCAGCAGTTACCCCGGGGGAGCGGGGGGTTACAATGAGCAGTTCTTC,CASSYPGGAGGYNEQFF
many,TRBJ2-1,TRBV6-2/TRBV6-3,.,TGTGCCAGCAGCGGGAGTTTGTACAATGAGCAGTTCTTC,CASSGSLYNEQFF
few,TRBJ2-5,TRBV7-2,.,TGTGCCAGCAGCTTAATGGGGGCTGAGACCCAGTACTTC,CASSLMGAETQYF
many,TRBJ1-2,TRBV13,.,TGTGCCAGCAGCTTATCCGGGGAGGGTAACTATGGCTACACCTTC,CASSLSGEGNYGYTF
many,TRBJ1-2,TRBV5-6,.,TGTGCCAGCAGCTTGGCCTCCAGAACCCTCTTTGACTATGGCTACACCTTC,CASSLASRTLFDYGYTF
.,TRBJ2-3,TRBV7-9,.,TGTACCAGCTTTGGAACTTCGGGAGATAAGCAGTATTTT,CTSFGTSGDKQYF
many,TRBJ2-1,TRBV6-1,TRBD1,TGTGCCAGCAGTGGAACGGACAGGGCTTGGGACAATGAGCAGTTCTTC,CASSGTDRAWDNEQFF
many,TRBJ1-2,TRBV4-2,.,TGTGCCAGCAGCCAAGATCTTTCGGGAGCTAACTATGGCTACACCTTC,CASSQDLSGANYGYTF
many,TRBJ1-2,TRBV7-2,.,TGTGCCAGCAGCTCGTGGACGGCGATGTCCTATGGCTACACCTTC,CASSSWTAMSYGYTF
few,TRBJ2-7,TRBV6-6,TRBD2,TGTGCCAGTGGAAGCGGGAGAAGGATTCACGAGCAGTACTTC,CASGSGRRIHEQYF
many,TRBJ2-3,TRBV5-1,.,TGCGCCAGCAGCGCCCGCCCCGGGACATCTAGCACAGATACGCAGTATTTT,CASSARPGTSSTDTQYF
many,TRBJ2-3,TRBV10-3,TRBD2,TGTGCCACCGACCGTCTAGCGGGTGACACAGATACGCAGTATTTT,CATDRLAGDTDTQYF
many,TRBJ2-1,TRBV15,TRBD2,TGTGCCACCAGCAGAGTTAGCGGGAGGACTTTTTCCTACAATGAGCAGTTCTTC,CATSRVSGRTFSYNEQFF
many,TRBJ2-1,TRBV20-1,TRBD2,TGCAGTGCCCTAGGTCTAGCGGGGGGGCTGGATGAGCAGTTCTTC,CSALGLAGGLDEQFF
.,TRBJ2-1,TRBV12-3/TRBV12-4,.,TGTGCCATCATTGGACTATCCTACAATGAGCAGTTCTTC,CAIIGLSYNEQFF
many,TRBJ2-2,TRBV6-5,.,TGTGCCAGCAGTTATACTGGCTCCGGGGAGCTGTTTTTT,CASSYTGSGELFF
many,TRBJ2-3,TRBV12-3/TRBV12-4,.,TGTGCCAGCGAGGGGGGGGAGGGCCCCCCGGATACGCAGTATTTT,CASEGGEGPPDTQYF
many,TRBJ2-7,TRBV16,TRBD1,TGTGCCAGCAGCCCCGGGACAGGGGCCCACGAGCAGTACTTC,CASSPGTGAHEQYF
many,TRBJ2-7,TRBV28,TRBD2,TGTGCCAGCAGACCGGGGGGTGACCTCTACGAGCAGTACTTC,CASRPGGDLYEQYF
many,TRBJ1-2,TRBV5-8,TRBD1,TGTGCCAGCAGCTCCAAGACCGGACAGGGCTATGGCTACACCTTC,CASSSKTGQGYGYTF
many,TRBJ2-1,TRBV10-3,TRBD2,TGTGCCATCAGTGAGTCTCGTGGAGGGACTAGCTACAATGAGCAGTTCTTC,CAISESRGGTSYNEQFF
few,TRBJ2-7,TRBV12-3/TRBV12-4,.,TGTGCCAGCAGTTTAGCGGCAGGGTACGAGCAGTACTTC,CASSLAAGYEQYF
many,TRBJ2-6,TRBV18,TRBD1,TGTGCCAGCTCACCGGGACAGGGTACCTCTGGGGCCAACGTCCTGACTTTC,CASSPGQGTSGANVLTF
many,TRBJ2-1,TRBV7-8,TRBD2,TGTGCCAGCAGTAGCGGGGGCTCCTACAATGAGCAGTTCTTC,CASSSGGSYNEQFF
many,TRBJ2-2,TRBV20-1,TRBD2,TGCAGTGCGCCGACTAGCGGGGGGCTCACCGGGGAGCTGTTTTTT,CSAPTSGGLTGELFF
few,TRBJ2-2,TRBV12-3/TRBV12-4,.,TGTGCCCAGCCCCAAGCCGGGGAGCTGTTTTTT,CAQPQAGELFF
many,TRBJ1-5,TRBV12-3/TRBV12-4,TRBD1,TGTGCCAGCAGTTCTACCGGGACAGTCAATCAGCCCCAGCATTTT,CASSSTGTVNQPQHF
many,TRBJ1-1,TRBV5-5,.,TGTGCCAGCAGCTTTTGGGGCACCTCGAACACTGAAGCTTTCTTT,CASSFWGTSNTEAFF
many,TRBJ2-1,TRBV5-1,.,TGCGCCAGCAGCTTGGATGAGGTATCAAATGAGCAGTTCTTC,CASSLDEVSNEQFF
many,TRBJ2-1,TRBV12-3/TRBV12-4,.,TGTGCCAGCAGTTTTAGGGACTCCTACAATGAGCAGTTCTTC,CASSFRDSYNEQFF
many,TRBJ2-7,TRBV20-1,TRBD1,TGCAGTGCTAGCGGGCAGGGGGAAGGGGTGGGACAGTACTTC,CSASGQGEGVGQYF
few,TRBJ2-7,TRBV14,TRBD2,TGTGCCAGCAGCCAAGTGACTAGCGGATACTACGAGCAGTACTTC,CASSQVTSGYYEQYF
many,TRBJ2-5,TRBV6-1,.,TGTGCCAGCAGAGAAGAGACCCAGTACTTC,CASREETQYF
many,TRBJ2-1,TRBV14,TRBD1,TGTGCCAGCAGCCCCGGACAGGTGGCGTTCTTC,CASSPGQVAFF